This TCR beta chain comes out of a study of cytomegalovirus exposure and HLA in healthy donors. Study-level information: Inside one of the first data releases sat about 85 million unique TCRs taken from HLA-typed donors. Researchers found that about 84% of 300 to 450 genotyped donors fell within the Caucasian-associated ancestry cluster. Study results and limitations: An analysis was carried out at a later point. It showed that HLA-associated TCR beta chains were more clonally expanded than equally common non-associated chains.

The PCR made use of 60 Vbeta and 13 Jbeta primers. This table comes from immunoSEQ multiplex PCR, and its TCRdb copy is limited to in-frame clones, with some not included. The sample lists 160,000 or so clones; around four fifths were seen once. Points on this clone: What it binds is unknown.

Healthy people donating bone marrow made up the donors. This CDR3 contains 14 residues. The J segment lost 7 bases and the V segment lost 4 bases, leaving 10 bases of the junction unmatched. Germline CDR1 is SGHNT and CDR2 is YYREEE (reference sequence). The sequencing input was PBMCs. This sequence originates from a woman aged 45-65 years in good health and CMV-seronegative. This chain uses TRBV5-4 with TRBJ2-7, with 8 bases matching TRBD1. The CDR3: CASSTRTGKKEQYF. The CDR3 DNA is TGTGCCAGCAGCACCCGGACAGGGAAGAAGGAGCAGTACTTC.